This T cell receptor beta chain was observed in a study of CD8 T cells in Susac syndrome (dated by TCRdb to between 2018 and 2021). For the study in its entirety: Whether CD8+ T cell activation and differentiation in Susac syndrome was antigen driven was tested using repertoire sequencing. The clonality of the CD8+ T cell repertoire was compared across around twelve healthy donors, around 14 Susac syndrome patients and under 19 multiple sclerosis patients.

Peripheral blood CD8+ and CD4+ T cells from healthy donors, Susac syndrome patients and multiple sclerosis patients were profiled using high-throughput TCR beta sequencing. The multiple sclerosis controls were treatment-naive patients who had stable or active relapsing-remitting disease and met the revised McDonald criteria. Bulk CD8+ and CD4+ T cells were purified magnetically by negative isolation, whereas CD8+ TEMRA cells were enriched by FACS. Blood was drawn into EDTA tubes, processed within 24 hours, and PBMCs were isolated by density gradient centrifugation. PBMCs intended for TCR sequencing were cryopreserved in liquid nitrogen and were subsequently thawed in a 37 degrees C water bath. The sorted or isolated CD4+, CD8+ and CD8+ TEMRA cells had a purity of 90% or higher. From cysteine to phenylalanine, the CDR3 is 19 amino acids long. Only the CDR3 DNA is retained, 57 bases long and in frame from the first base. For CDR1 and CDR2, the germline V gene lists SGHVT and SQSDAQ. V and J are trimmed by 5 bases and 1 base, and the gene matches miss 12 bases of the junction.

Study-level results and caveats: The study acknowledged that relatively few individuals were included in the TCR sequencing and HLA analysis.

As concerns this clonotype: Its antigen is currently not known. No quality values exist for individual bases; no much larger clone is one base distant.

RNA was extracted using the RNeasy kit, and about 0.5 to 1 microgram was reverse transcribed with random hexamers. TCR beta CDR3 regions were amplified with the immunoSEQ multiplex PCR assay covering 54 Vbeta and 13 Jbeta segments. To correct PCR amplification bias, a synthetic template baseline was used for both primer optimization and computational correction. The original methods were these. Reads were annotated to V, D and J genes according to IMGT and were analyzed with immunoSEQ Analyzer, with only productive sequences retained. Clonality was calculated as one minus the Shannon entropy normalized by log2 of the number of productive unique sequences. For each patient and control, public and private clones were evaluated among the 100 most prevalent clones. A clone was defined as Susac-specific if it was absent from the healthy and MS cohorts, from about a thousand published viral clones and from other ImmuneACCESS disease sequences. Through fastp at Q25 and MiXCR, TCRdb rebuilt clones from the public reads, retaining in-frame beta chains. Every distinct CDR3 protein forms one entry, paired with its most common genes and DNA. The V and J calls were not made by the authors but by TCRdb's processing. This sample lists about 76,000 distinct CDR3 sequences; roughly 90% were detected once. Of the sample, just over 0.5% is held by the ten largest clones.

The sequencing input was CD8+ T cells from PBMCs. The rearranged segments are TRBV7-4 and TRBJ2-2; the junction holds 11 bases that match TRBD2. The clonotype comes from a human donor with multiple sclerosis. CDR3 sequence: CASSPSGGLAGLNTGELFF. DNA sequence: TGTGCCAGCAGCCCGTCGGGTGGACTAGCGGGCCTGAACACCGGGGAGCTGTTTTTT.